These 21 T cell receptor beta chains were all obtained from the same sample, sequenced in a study of blood T cells in healthy people across ages. Combining a sample-barcoded 5' primer with a J-beta primer mix, a second PCR ran for about 6 to 11 cycles. TCRdb ran MiXCR on the 5' RACE reads and lists one entry per CDR3 protein. Of around 690,000 distinct CDR3 sequences listed, about 53% are singletons. Sequencing was performed on blood. The receptors derive from a man between 60 and 70 years old in good health.

The chain carries TRBV28 and TRBJ2-5; a possible D gene is TRBD2 (6 bases). Germline V gene data show CDR1 as MDHEN and CDR2 as SYDVKM. The germline V and J ends were trimmed by 6 bases and 11 bases, with 22 bases remaining between them. There are 14 residues in the CDR3. This chain's CDR3 is CASRPGTAWGEQYF. The CDR3 nucleotides are TGTGCCAGCAGGCCAGGGACTGCCTGGGGTGAGCAGTACTTC.

The chain employs TRBV4-1 and TRBJ1-4; tentatively, D is TRBD1 (6 bases). Germline V CDR1 and CDR2: MGHRA, YSYEKL. The germline V and J ends were trimmed by 0 bases and 0 bases, with 8 bases remaining between them. The CDR3 covers 16 residues. This CDR3 is CASSQDRGSTNEKLFF. Here the CDR3 DNA reads TGCGCCAGCAGCCAAGACAGGGGCTCAACTAATGAAAAACTGTTTTTT.

This clonotype has only one observation. This chain connects TRBV27 to TRBJ1-4, with D possibly TRBD1 on 6 matching bases. V lost 9 bases and J lost 5, with 25 bases in between. There are 17 residues in the CDR3. The germline gives CDR1 MNHEY, CDR2 SMNVEV (reference sequence). CDR3 sequence (DNA): TGTGCCAGGAGACTTGGGTCGGGGGGCGGTCAGAATGAAAAACTGTTTTTT. Translation: CARRLGSGGGQNEKLFF.

The V and J genes are TRBV7-2 and TRBJ2-1; a possible D gene is TRBD2 (5 bases). V was pared by 2 bases and J by 10 bases, with 18 bases between. The CDR3 has 15 residues. The germline CDR1 and CDR2 sequences are SGHTA and FQGNSA. CDR3 loop: CASSLLETIISEQFF. CDR3 nucleotide sequence: TGTGCCAGCAGCTTATTGGAGACTATCATTTCGGAGCAGTTCTTC.

The CDR3 nucleotides read TGTGCCAGCAGCTTAGCCGGGACAGGGGCGGTGGGCAGCGGAGAGACCCAGTACTTC. Protein sequence: CASSLAGTGAVGSGETQYF. The genes are TRBV7-2 and TRBJ2-4, with 10 bases identical to TRBD1. With the DNA end fitting TRBJ2-5 better, the J assignment may be wrong. In germline, CDR1 is SGHTA, CDR2 FQGNSA. This CDR3 contains 19 residues.

The rearrangement uses TRBV12-3 or TRBV12-4 and TRBJ2-3; D tentatively reads TRBD1 or TRBD2 (6 bases each). V was clipped by 3 bases and J by 3 bases, with 13 bases between them. The CDR3 loop spans 15 amino acids. CDR3 in amino acids: CASSFTGRSTDTQYF. The CDR3 coding sequence is TGTGCCAGCAGTTTTACAGGGAGGAGTACAGATACGCAGTATTTT.

The chain links TRBV20-1 to TRBJ2-1; D not resolved. The CDR3 loop spans 13 amino acids. The germline gives CDR1 DFQATT, CDR2 SNEGSKA (reference sequence). Trimming left V 2 bases short and J 6 bases short, with 11 bases between. CDR3: CSARIPGTNEQFF. CDR3 DNA: TGCAGTGCTAGAATTCCAGGAACCAATGAGCAGTTCTTC.

The genes are TRBV5-1 and TRBJ2-1; D is undetermined. Trimming removed 0 bases at V and 9 bases at J, with 10 bases between. The CDR3 consists of 13 residues. Germline V gene lookup returns CDR1 SGHRS and CDR2 YFSETQ. The CDR3 sequence is CASSLAGFFEQFF. CDR3 nucleotide sequence: TGCGCCAGCAGCTTGGCCGGCTTTTTTGAGCAGTTCTTC.

V gene TRBV11-2 combines with J gene TRBJ2-5, with TRBD1 identical over 10 bases. V gave up 5 bases and J gave up 5 bases; unmatched junction bases: 8. The CDR3 has 15 amino acids. Germline CDR1 reads SGHAT; CDR2 reads FQNNGV. The CDR3: CASSRNRQGAETQYF. CDR3 sequence (DNA): TGTGCCAGCAGCCGGAACCGACAGGGGGCGGAGACCCAGTACTTC. Looking up the rest from reference TRBV11-2 and TRBJ2-5 gives the full variable domain: EAGVAQSPRYKIIEKRQSVAFWCNPISGHATLYWYQQILGQGPKLLIQFQNNGVVDDSQLPKDRFSAERLKGVDSTLKIQPAKLEDSAVYLCASSRNRQGAETQYFGPGTRLLVL.

Only a few counts were recorded for this clonotype. The chain recombines TRBV9 with TRBJ2-1, with 7 bases aligning to TRBD2. The length of the CDR3 is 15 residues. The J segment lost 4 bases and the V segment lost 2 bases, leaving 6 bases of the junction unmatched. The V gene's germline CDR1 is SGDLS and CDR2 YYNGEE. The CDR3 region has the DNA TGTGCCAGCAGCGTCCGGGGAGGGGTATACAATGAGCAGTTCTTC. Amino acid sequence: CASSVRGGVYNEQFF.

Only a few counts were recorded for this clonotype. J is TRBJ2-7 and V is TRBV2, with no clear D. The J call may be wrong; the DNA end is better matched by TRBJ2-5. Germline V gene sequence: CDR1 SNHLY, CDR2 FYNNEI. The CDR3 has 11 residues. Written as DNA, the CDR3 is TGTGCCAGCAAGGCAGGAGAGACCCAGTACTTC. Translated: CASKAGETQYF.

V gene TRBV6-5 combines with J gene TRBJ1-1, with D possibly TRBD1 on 5 matching bases. Germline lookup yields CDR1 MNHEY and CDR2 SVGAGI. The V gene lost 5 bases and the J gene lost 3 bases, with 16 bases spanning the gap. This CDR3 is 15 amino acids long. The CDR3: CASSRGGGGDTEAFF. The DNA for the CDR3 is TGTGCCAGCAGTCGGGGGGGAGGTGGAGACACTGAAGCTTTCTTT.

The chain has TRBV12-3 or TRBV12-4 and TRBJ1-2; D remains ambiguous. CDR3 length: 15 residues. Between the trimmed V and J ends, which lost 4 bases and 2 bases, there was a span of 14 bases. The CDR3 nucleotides read TGTGCCAGCAGTTGGGTGAGTGGCCGGAACTATGGCTACACCTTC. Translating gives CASSWVSGRNYGYTF.

The genes are TRBV5-1 and TRBJ2-4, with D perhaps matching TRBD1 (6 bases). The CDR3 consists of 16 residues. V lost 0 bases and J lost 1, with 11 bases in between. Germline CDR1 is SGHRS and CDR2 is YFSETQ. In DNA, the CDR3 is TGCGCCAGCAGCTTGGTGGCAGGGGCCGCCAAAAACATTCAGTACTTC. Translating it yields CASSLVAGAAKNIQYF. Based on the CDR3 plus reference TRBV5-1 and TRBJ2-4, the full variable domain is KAGVTQTPRYLIKTRGQQVTLSCSPISGHRSVSWYQQTPGQGLQFLFEYFSETQRNKGNFPGRFSGRQFSNSRSEMNVSTLELGDSALYLCASSLVAGAAKNIQYFGAGTRLSVL.

A word on this clonotype: A read error may explain this, as a much larger clone is one base away. The rearrangement uses TRBV5-1 and TRBJ2-1; TRBD2 aligns across 8 bases. Germline lookup yields CDR1 SGHRS and CDR2 YFSETQ. Unmatched junction bases numbered 16, after V lost 3 bases and J lost 8 bases. This CDR3 is 17 amino acids long. The CDR3 reads CASSSPPGRSGGDEQFF. CDR3 nucleotide sequence: TGCGCCAGCAGCTCTCCTCCAGGGCGGAGCGGGGGCGATGAGCAGTTCTTC.

V and J are TRBV10-3 and TRBJ1-2; D may be TRBD1 (6 bases). V dropped 6 bases and J dropped 3 bases, with 11 bases sitting between them. Looked up from germline, CDR1 is ENHRY and CDR2 is SYGVKD. This CDR3 has 13 residues. CDR3 protein: CAIRGGGDYGYTF. The CDR3 DNA reads TGTGCCATCAGAGGGGGGGGCGACTATGGCTACACCTTC.

The chain is built from TRBV5-1 and TRBJ2-5, with a weak D call TRBD2 (6 bases). CDR3 size: 14 residues. Germline V gene data show CDR1 as SGHRS and CDR2 as YFSETQ. V lost 0 bases and J 4 bases, leaving 10 bases between the germline ends. CDR3: CASSLEWRGETQYF. The CDR3 bases are TGCGCCAGCAGCTTGGAATGGCGGGGAGAGACCCAGTACTTC.

The V and J genes are TRBV27 and TRBJ2-1, with 7 bases matching TRBD1. The CDR3 is made up of 15 amino acids. The trim removed 7 bases at V and 4 bases at J, leaving 10 bases unmatched. The germline V gene encodes CDR1 MNHEY and CDR2 SMNVEV (reference sequence). The CDR3 DNA reads TGTGCCAGCACCCCGACAGGGAACGGTTACAATGAGCAGTTCTTC. This sequence encodes CASTPTGNGYNEQFF.

V usage is TRBV12-3 or TRBV12-4 and J usage is TRBJ2-7, with D unresolved. V was clipped by 6 bases and J by 4 bases, with 7 bases between them. There are 11 residues in the CDR3. CDR3 residues: CASSTLYEQYF. The CDR3 DNA is TGTGCCAGCAGCACACTATACGAGCAGTACTTC.

As for this clonotype: This may come from a read error, since a much larger clone is one base off. This rearrangement joins TRBV14 to TRBJ2-5; D is ambiguous. The germline CDR1 and CDR2 sequences are SGHDN and FVKESK. This CDR3 is 13 amino acids long. Here the CDR3 DNA reads TGTGCCGGCAGCCAGACAAGACAAGAGACCCAGTACTTC. This encodes CAGSQTRQETQYF. The full variable domain, completed using reference TRBV14 and TRBJ2-5, is EAGVTQFPSHSVIEKGQTVTLRCDPISGHDNLYWYRRVMGKEIKFLLHFVKESKQDESGMPNNRFLAERTGGTYSTLKVQPAELEDSGVYFCAGSQTRQETQYFGPGTRLLVL.

This rearrangement joins TRBV9 to TRBJ2-3; the match to TRBD2 covers 10 bases. Looked up from germline, CDR1 is SGDLS and CDR2 is YYNGEE. This CDR3 is 17 amino acids long. V dropped 0 bases and J dropped 6; count of bases not matched to a gene: 10. In DNA, the CDR3 is TGTGCCAGCAGCGTAGCCCGTAGCGGGGGGTCCGTGGATACGCAGTATTTT. It specifies CASSVARSGGSVDTQYF.